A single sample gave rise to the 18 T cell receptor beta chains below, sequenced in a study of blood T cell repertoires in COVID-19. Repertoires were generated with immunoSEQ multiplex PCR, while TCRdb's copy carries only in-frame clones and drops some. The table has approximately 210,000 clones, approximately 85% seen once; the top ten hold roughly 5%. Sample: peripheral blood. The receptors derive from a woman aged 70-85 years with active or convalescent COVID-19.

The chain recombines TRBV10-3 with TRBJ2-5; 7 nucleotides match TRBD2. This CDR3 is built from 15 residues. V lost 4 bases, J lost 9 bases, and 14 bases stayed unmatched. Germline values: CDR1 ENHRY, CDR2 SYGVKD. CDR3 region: CAISGGGVGAGAQYF. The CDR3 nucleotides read TGTGCCATCAGTGGGGGGGGAGTGGGCGCCGGGGCCCAGTACTTC.

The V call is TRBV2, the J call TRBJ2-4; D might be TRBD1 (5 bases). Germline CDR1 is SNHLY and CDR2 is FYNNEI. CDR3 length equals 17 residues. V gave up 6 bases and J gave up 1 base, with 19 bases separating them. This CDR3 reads CASSRRALLEAKNIQYF. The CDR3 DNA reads TGTGCCAGCAGCCGCAGGGCCCTCCTGGAGGCCAAAAACATTCAGTACTTC. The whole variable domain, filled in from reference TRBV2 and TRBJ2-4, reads EPEVTQTPSHQVTQMGQEVILRCVPISNHLYFYWYRQILGQKVEFLVSFYNNEISEKSEIFDDQFSVERPDGSNFTLKIRSTKLEDSAMYFCASSRRALLEAKNIQYFGAGTRLSVL.

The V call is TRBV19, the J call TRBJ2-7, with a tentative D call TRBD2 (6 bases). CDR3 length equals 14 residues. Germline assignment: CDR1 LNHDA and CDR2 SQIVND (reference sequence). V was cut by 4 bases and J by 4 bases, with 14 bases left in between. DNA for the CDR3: TGTGCCAGTAGTAAGCTTGGTAGCGGATACGAGCAGTACTTC. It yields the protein CASSKLGSGYEQYF.

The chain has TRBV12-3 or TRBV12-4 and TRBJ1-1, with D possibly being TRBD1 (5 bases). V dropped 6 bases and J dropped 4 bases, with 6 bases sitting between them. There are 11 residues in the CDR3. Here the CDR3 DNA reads TGTGCCAGCAGAGACAGCACTGAAGCTTTCTTT. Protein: CASRDSTEAFF.

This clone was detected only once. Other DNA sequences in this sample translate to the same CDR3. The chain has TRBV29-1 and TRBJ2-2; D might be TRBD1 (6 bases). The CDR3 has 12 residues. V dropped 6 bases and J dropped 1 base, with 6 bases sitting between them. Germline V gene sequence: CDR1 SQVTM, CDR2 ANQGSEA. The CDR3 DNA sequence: TGCAGCGTGGGACAGAACACCGGGGAGCTGTTTTTT. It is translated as CSVGQNTGELFF.

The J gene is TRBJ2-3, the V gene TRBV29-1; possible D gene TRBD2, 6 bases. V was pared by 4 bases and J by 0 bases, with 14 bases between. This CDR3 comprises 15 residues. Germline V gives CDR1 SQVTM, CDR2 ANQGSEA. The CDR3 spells CSVGLPGTSTDTQYF. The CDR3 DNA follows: TGCAGCGTTGGCCTTCCCGGGACTAGCACAGATACGCAGTATTTT.

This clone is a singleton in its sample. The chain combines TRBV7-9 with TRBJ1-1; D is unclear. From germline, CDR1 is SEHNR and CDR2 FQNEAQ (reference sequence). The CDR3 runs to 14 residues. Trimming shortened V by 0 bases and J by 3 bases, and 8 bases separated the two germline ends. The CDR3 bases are TGTGCCAGCAGCTTAGCGAGAGATTACACTGAAGCTTTCTTT. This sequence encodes CASSLARDYTEAFF.

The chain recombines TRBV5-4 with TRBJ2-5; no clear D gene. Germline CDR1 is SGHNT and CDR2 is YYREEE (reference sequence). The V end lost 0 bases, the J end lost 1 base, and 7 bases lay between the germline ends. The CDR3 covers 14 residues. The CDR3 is CASSLDISQETQYF. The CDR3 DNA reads TGTGCCAGCAGCTTGGATATTAGCCAAGAGACCCAGTACTTC.

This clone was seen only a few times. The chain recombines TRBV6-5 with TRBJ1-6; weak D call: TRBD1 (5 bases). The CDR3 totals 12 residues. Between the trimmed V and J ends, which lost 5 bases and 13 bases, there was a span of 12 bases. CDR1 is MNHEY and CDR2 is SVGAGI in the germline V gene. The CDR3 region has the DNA TGTGCCAGCAGTCGAAACAGGCAGCCCCTCCACTTT. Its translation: CASSRNRQPLHF.

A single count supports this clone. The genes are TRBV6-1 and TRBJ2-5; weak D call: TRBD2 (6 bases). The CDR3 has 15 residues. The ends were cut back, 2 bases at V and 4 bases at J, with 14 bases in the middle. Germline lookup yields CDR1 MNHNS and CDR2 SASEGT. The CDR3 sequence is CASSEKAAGRETQYF. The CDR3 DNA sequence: TGTGCCAGCAGTGAAAAAGCGGCGGGGCGAGAGACCCAGTACTTC.

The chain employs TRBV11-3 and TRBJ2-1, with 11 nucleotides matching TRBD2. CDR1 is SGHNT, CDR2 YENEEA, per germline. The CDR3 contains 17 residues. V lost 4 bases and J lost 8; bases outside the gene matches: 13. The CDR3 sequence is CASSSPTTSGSSDEQFF. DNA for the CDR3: TGTGCCAGCAGCTCCCCAACCACTAGCGGGAGCAGCGATGAGCAGTTCTTC.

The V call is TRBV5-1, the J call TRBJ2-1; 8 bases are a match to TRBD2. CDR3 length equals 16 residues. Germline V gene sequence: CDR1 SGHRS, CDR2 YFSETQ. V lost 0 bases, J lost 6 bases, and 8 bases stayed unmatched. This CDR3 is CASSLGASGPSNEQFF. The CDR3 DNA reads TGCGCCAGCAGCTTGGGGGCTAGCGGGCCGAGCAATGAGCAGTTCTTC.

The CDR3 reads CASSSGLALRNEQFF. For the CDR3, the DNA is TGCGCCAGCAGCTCGGGACTAGCCTTAAGGAATGAGCAGTTCTTC. The chain recombines TRBV5-1 with TRBJ2-1, with 9 bases lining up with TRBD2. CDR3 length: 15 residues. The germline CDR1 and CDR2 sequences are SGHRS and YFSETQ. V gave up 3 bases and J gave up 7 bases; unmatched junction bases: 8.

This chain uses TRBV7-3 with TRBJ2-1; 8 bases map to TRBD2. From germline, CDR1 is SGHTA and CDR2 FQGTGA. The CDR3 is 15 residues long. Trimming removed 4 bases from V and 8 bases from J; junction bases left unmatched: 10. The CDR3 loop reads CASSSGLAGGHEQFF. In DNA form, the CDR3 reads TGTGCCAGCAGCTCAGGACTAGCTGGAGGGCATGAGCAGTTCTTC. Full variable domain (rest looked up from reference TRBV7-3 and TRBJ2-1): GAGVSQTPSNKVTEKGKYVELRCDPISGHTALYWYRQSLGQGPEFLIYFQGTGAADDSGLPNDRFFAVRPEGSVSTLKIQRTERGDSAVYLCASSSGLAGGHEQFFGPGTRLTVL.

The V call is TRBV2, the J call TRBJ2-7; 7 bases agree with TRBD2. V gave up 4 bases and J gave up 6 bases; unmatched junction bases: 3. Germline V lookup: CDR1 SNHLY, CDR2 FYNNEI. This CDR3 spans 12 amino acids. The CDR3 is CASSGWGGEQYF. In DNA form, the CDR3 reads TGTGCCAGCAGTGGTTGGGGGGGCGAGCAGTACTTC.

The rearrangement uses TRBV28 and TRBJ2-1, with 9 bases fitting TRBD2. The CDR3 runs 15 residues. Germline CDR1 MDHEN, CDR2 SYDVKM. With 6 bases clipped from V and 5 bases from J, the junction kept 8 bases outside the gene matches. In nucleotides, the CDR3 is TGTGCCAGCAGCCAAGCGGGGGGAACCCACAATGAGCAGTTCTTC. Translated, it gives CASSQAGGTHNEQFF.

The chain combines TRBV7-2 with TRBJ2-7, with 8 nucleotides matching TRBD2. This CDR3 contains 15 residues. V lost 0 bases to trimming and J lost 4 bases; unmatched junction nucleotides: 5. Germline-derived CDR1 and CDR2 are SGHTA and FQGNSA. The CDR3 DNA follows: TGTGCCAGCAGCTTAGCGCCGGGAGGGTATTACGAGCAGTACTTC. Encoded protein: CASSLAPGGYYEQYF.

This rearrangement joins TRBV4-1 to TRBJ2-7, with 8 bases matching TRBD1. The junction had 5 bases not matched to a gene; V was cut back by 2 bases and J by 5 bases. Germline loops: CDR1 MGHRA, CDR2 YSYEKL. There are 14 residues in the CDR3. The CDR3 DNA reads TGCGCCAGCAGCCAACAGACAGGGGTAGACGAGCAGTACTTC. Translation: CASSQQTGVDEQYF.